This T cell receptor beta chain was captured in a study of control samples from healthy donors and cancer patients. TCRdb's copy holds only in-frame clones and misses some; the assay was immunoSEQ multiplex PCR. The data hold some 41,000 clones, with 70% to 90% observed a single time. The CDR3 covers 15 residues. Germline-derived CDR1 and CDR2 are SGHTA and FQGNSA. The V and J ends lost 1 base and 4 bases respectively, with 12 bases between them. The chain joins TRBV7-2 to TRBJ2-3, with a possible D match to TRBD1 (6 bases). The TCR originated in an older woman with lung cancer. The sequenced sample consisted of PBMCs. CDR3 region: CASSLDGQLADTQYF. CDR3 DNA: TGTGCCAGCAGCTTAGATGGACAGTTGGCAGATACGCAGTATTTT. The whole variable domain, filled in from reference TRBV7-2 and TRBJ2-3, reads GAGVSQSPSNKVTEKGKDVELRCDPISGHTALYWYRQSLGQGLEFLIYFQGNSAPDKSGLPSDRFSAERTGGSVSTLTIQRTQQEDSAVYLCASSLDGQLADTQYFGPGTRLTVL.